Below, one T cell receptor beta chain is given with its context. What it binds is unknown. Trimming pared 0 bases from V and 10 bases from J, leaving 15 bases between. The CDR3 totals 14 residues. Germline V gene data show CDR1 as LGHNA and CDR2 as YSLEER. RNA transcripts yielded amplified TCR beta CDR3 regions. TCR CDR3 regions were first amplified by RT-PCR with HTBI primers. TCRdb independently ran MiXCR on the multiplex PCR reads; one entry per CDR3 protein. The data contain about 640,000 distinct CDR3 sequences, more than 20% of them seen just once; the ten biggest clones take up under 35%. This record belongs to a study of T cells in Graves' hyperthyroidism and ophthalmopathy. Study-wide findings and caveats: Ophthalmopathy onset followed model prediction by a median approximately 5.9 months.

The sample taken for sequencing was blood. V is TRBV4-3 and J is TRBJ1-1, with D unresolved. This receptor was identified in a man aged 25-40 years with Graves' ophthalmopathy. For the CDR3, the DNA is TGCGCCAGCAGCCAAGAGAGGATGGGTTGGGGAGCTTTCTTT. The encoded protein is CASSQERMGWGAFF.